The present T cell receptor beta chain was sequenced within a study of T cell repertoires in cytomegalovirus infection. The overall study: Public TCR beta signatures marked donors with CMV infection and the matching HLA. Study-level results: CMV-specific TCR beta clonotypes restricted by HLA-C were the ones dominating the ex vivo response.

Each CDR3 protein is one row after TCRdb ran MiXCR on the reads. In the table there are 200,000 or so distinct CDR3 sequences, about 20% of which are singletons. The CDR3 spans 15 residues. With 0 bases removed from V and 2 bases from J, the gap between germline ends came to 9 bases. From germline, CDR1 is SGHTA and CDR2 FQGTGA. This clonotype was recorded at least ten times. The target antigen is unknown. The chain recombines TRBV7-3 with TRBJ2-3, with TRBD2 as a possible D gene (6 bases). Source material: PBMCs. This receptor was taken from a human donor in good health (CMV status not recorded). Some clones in this sample may be carry-over from other donors' samples. CDR3 sequence: CASSLTGGVTDTQYF. CDR3 nucleotide sequence: TGTGCCAGCAGCTTAACCGGGGGAGTCACAGATACGCAGTATTTT. The whole variable domain, remainder taken from reference TRBV7-3 and TRBJ2-3, is GAGVSQTPSNKVTEKGKYVELRCDPISGHTALYWYRQSLGQGPEFLIYFQGTGAADDSGLPNDRFFAVRPEGSVSTLKIQRTERGDSAVYLCASSLTGGVTDTQYFGPGTRLTVL.